This T cell receptor (beta chain) came from a study of T cells after yellow fever vaccination. This clonotype was detected many times. CDR1 and CDR2 (germline): KGHSH, LQKENI. The V end lost 1 base, the J end lost 4 bases, and 11 bases lay between the germline ends. The CDR3 consists of 15 residues. TCRdb processed the 5' RACE reads anew with MiXCR; each CDR3 protein has one entry. Of 68,000 or so distinct CDR3 sequences detected, roughly 7.4% appear once; the ten largest clones hold 36%. The receptor was isolated from a man between 25 and 39 years old who received the YFV17D yellow fever vaccine. The source material was CD8+ T cells sorted from PBMCs, sampled 15 days after the yellow fever booster vaccination. V usage is TRBV18 and J usage is TRBJ2-1; D is perhaps TRBD2 (7 bases). The chain's CDR3 is CASSPRGGQYNEQFF. CDR3 coding DNA: TGTGCCAGCTCACCACGGGGGGGGCAGTACAATGAGCAGTTCTTC.